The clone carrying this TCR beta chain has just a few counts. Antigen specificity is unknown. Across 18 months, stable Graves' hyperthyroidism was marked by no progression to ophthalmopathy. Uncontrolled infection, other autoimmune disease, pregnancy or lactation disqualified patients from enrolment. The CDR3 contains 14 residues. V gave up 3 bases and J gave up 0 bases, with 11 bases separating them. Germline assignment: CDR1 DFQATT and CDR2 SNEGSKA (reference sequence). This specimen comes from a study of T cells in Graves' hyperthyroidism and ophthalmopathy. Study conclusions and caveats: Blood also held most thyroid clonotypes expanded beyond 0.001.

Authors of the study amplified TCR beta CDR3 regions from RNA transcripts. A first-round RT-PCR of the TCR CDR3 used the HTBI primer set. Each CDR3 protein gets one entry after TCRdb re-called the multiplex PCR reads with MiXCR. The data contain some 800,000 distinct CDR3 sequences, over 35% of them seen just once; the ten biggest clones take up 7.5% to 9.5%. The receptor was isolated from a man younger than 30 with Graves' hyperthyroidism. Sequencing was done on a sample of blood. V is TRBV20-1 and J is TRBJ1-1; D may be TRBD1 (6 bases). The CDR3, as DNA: TGCAGTGCTAGCTCTCAGGGGATGAACACTGAAGCTTTCTTT. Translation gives CSASSQGMNTEAFF.